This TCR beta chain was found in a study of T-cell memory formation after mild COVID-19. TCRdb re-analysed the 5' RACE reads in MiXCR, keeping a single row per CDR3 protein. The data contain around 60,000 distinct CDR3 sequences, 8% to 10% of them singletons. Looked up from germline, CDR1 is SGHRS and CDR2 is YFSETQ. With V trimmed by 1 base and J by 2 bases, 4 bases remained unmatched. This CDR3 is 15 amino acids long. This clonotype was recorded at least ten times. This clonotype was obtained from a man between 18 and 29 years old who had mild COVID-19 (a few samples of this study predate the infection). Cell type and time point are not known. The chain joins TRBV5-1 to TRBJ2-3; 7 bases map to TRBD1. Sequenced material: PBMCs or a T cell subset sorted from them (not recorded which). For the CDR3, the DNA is TGCGCCAGCAGCTTGCAGGGGGACCTCACAGATACGCAGTATTTT. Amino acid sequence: CASSLQGDLTDTQYF. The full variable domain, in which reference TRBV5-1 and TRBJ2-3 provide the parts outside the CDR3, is KAGVTQTPRYLIKTRGQQVTLSCSPISGHRSVSWYQQTPGQGLQFLFEYFSETQRNKGNFPGRFSGRQFSNSRSEMNVSTLELGDSALYLCASSLQGDLTDTQYFGPGTRLTVL.